These 29 T cell receptor beta chains came from one sample sequenced in a study of control samples from healthy donors and cancer patients. Assay: immunoSEQ multiplex PCR; the TCRdb copy retains only in-frame clones and omits some. The data show 150,000 or so clones, with roughly 94% seen just once and 14% held by the top ten. The source material was PBMCs. Receptors were obtained from a man aged 55-75 years with colorectal cancer.

This clone was seen once. The V call is TRBV14, the J call TRBJ2-5; D may be TRBD2 (5 bases). The CDR3 has 13 residues. Trimming took off 4 bases at V and 2 bases at J, with 8 bases between the two ends. In germline, CDR1 is SGHDN, CDR2 FVKESK. This CDR3 reads CASSPGVQETQYF. The CDR3 DNA reads as TGTGCCAGCAGCCCCGGGGTTCAAGAGACCCAGTACTTC.

This clone was detected only once. The J gene is TRBJ2-2, the V gene TRBV9; D is unresolved. This CDR3 region has 14 residues. Germline loops: CDR1 SGDLS, CDR2 YYNGEE. Between the trimmed V and J ends, which lost 0 bases and 7 bases, there was a span of 10 bases. CDR3 residues: CASSVGPGSGELFF. The CDR3 DNA is TGTGCCAGCAGCGTAGGCCCGGGTAGCGGGGAGCTGTTTTTT.

This clone has a single count. The gene calls are TRBV7-9 and TRBJ2-2; TRBD1 matches at 11 bases. Germline trimming cut 2 bases from V and 5 bases from J; bases unmatched to any gene: 7. There are 17 residues in the CDR3. Germline assignment: CDR1 SEHNR and CDR2 FQNEAQ (reference sequence). The CDR3 loop reads CASSLTGQGAYTGELFF. The CDR3 DNA reads TGTGCCAGCAGCTTAACAGGACAGGGGGCGTATACCGGGGAGCTGTTTTTT.

With respect to this clone: The identical CDR3 is also encoded by other nucleotide sequences in the sample. The chain couples TRBV19 to TRBJ1-5; D gene ambiguous. The CDR3 extends over 14 amino acids. Trimming left V 1 base short and J 0 bases short, with 4 bases between. From germline, CDR1 is LNHDA and CDR2 SQIVND (reference sequence). The CDR3 here is CASSIGYSNQPQHF. For the CDR3, the DNA is TGTGCCAGTAGTATAGGGTATAGCAATCAGCCCCAGCATTTT.

This clone was found once. The chain is built from TRBV21-1 and TRBJ1-1. TRBV21-1 is a pseudogene. The CDR3 is 14 amino acids. As DNA, the CDR3 is TGTGCCATCCGGGTCCGACGGGCGAGCACTGAAGCTTTCTTT. It encodes CAIRVRRASTEAFF.

The chain joins TRBV3-1 (or the pseudogene TRBV3-2) to TRBJ2-2; D could derive from TRBD1 or TRBD2 (6 bases each). The CDR3 sequence is 15 residues long. V lost 0 bases and J 6 bases, leaving 11 bases between the germline ends. CDR1 is LGHDT and CDR2 is YNNKEL in the germline V gene (reference sequence). The CDR3 reads CASSQEGGRPGELFF. CDR3 nucleotides: TGTGCCAGCAGCCAAGAAGGGGGGCGGCCCGGGGAGCTGTTTTTT.

This rearrangement joins TRBV12-3 or TRBV12-4 to TRBJ1-4; D might be TRBD1 (6 bases). The CDR3 length is 12 residues. Trimming pared 6 bases from V and 11 bases from J, leaving 13 bases between. CDR3 sequence: CASRTGKGKLFF. In nucleotides, the CDR3 is TGTGCCAGCAGAACAGGGAAGGGGAAACTGTTTTTT.

The chain links TRBV19 to TRBJ1-5, with unresolved D. Looked up from germline, CDR1 is LNHDA and CDR2 is SQIVND (reference sequence). The CDR3 has 13 residues. V was trimmed by 5 bases and J by 1 base, leaving 6 bases between them. CDR3 residues: CASSPDSNQPQHF. The CDR3 DNA reads as TGTGCCAGTAGTCCTGACAGCAATCAGCCCCAGCATTTT.

The chain joins TRBV28 to TRBJ1-5; D uncertain. This CDR3 is 12 amino acids long. V gave up 5 bases and J gave up 7 bases, with 9 bases separating them. In germline, CDR1 is MDHEN, CDR2 SYDVKM. CDR3 nucleotide sequence: TGTGCCAGCAGTATCACCGGGCAGCCCCAGCATTTT. Protein product: CASSITGQPQHF.

The V call is TRBV2, the J call TRBJ1-5; D gene unclear. Trimming pared 1 base from V and 0 bases from J, leaving 7 bases between. Germline V CDR1 and CDR2: SNHLY, FYNNEI. This CDR3 contains 15 residues. The CDR3 is CASSEGGSSNQPQHF. The CDR3 DNA sequence: TGTGCCAGCAGTGAAGGTGGATCTAGCAATCAGCCCCAGCATTTT.

J is TRBJ2-6 and V is TRBV20-1; D perhaps matches TRBD2 (7 bases). V gave up 3 bases and J gave up 4 bases, with 10 bases separating them. The CDR3 contains 14 residues. Germline CDR1 DFQATT, CDR2 SNEGSKA (reference sequence). CDR3 loop: CSASRGAGANVLTF. Written as DNA, the CDR3 is TGCAGTGCTAGTCGGGGGGCCGGGGCCAACGTCCTGACTTTC.

The V call is TRBV18, the J call TRBJ1-3; 7 nucleotides match TRBD1. The V and J ends lost 0 bases and 0 bases, in that order; junction bases with no gene match: 5. The germline V gene encodes CDR1 KGHSH and CDR2 LQKENI. There are 17 residues in the CDR3. DNA of the CDR3: TGTGCCAGCTCACCACCCCACAGGGGCTCCTCTGGAAACACCATATATTTT. Encoded protein: CASSPPHRGSSGNTIYF.

The chain recombines TRBV11-2 with TRBJ2-3; D unresolved. Trimming removed 0 bases from V and 5 bases from J, with 3 bases in between. Germline assignment: CDR1 SGHAT and CDR2 FQNNGV. CDR3 size: 12 residues. The CDR3 region is CASSLEGDTQYF. CDR3 DNA: TGTGCCAGCAGCTTAGAAGGAGATACGCAGTATTTT.

This clone was observed a single time. The J gene is TRBJ2-3, the V gene TRBV24-1; a possible D gene is TRBD2 (6 bases). The germline gives CDR1 KGHDR, CDR2 SFDVKD. The CDR3 has 14 amino acids. V lost 4 bases, J lost 6 bases, and 13 bases lay in between. CDR3 bases: TGTGCCACCAGTGAGCCGACTAGGAGCGATACGCAGTATTTT. It specifies CATSEPTRSDTQYF.

A note on this clone: A junction boundary mismatches the germline segment, possibly from a read error. The genes are TRBV6-6 and TRBJ2-3, with D hard to call. This CDR3 is built from 14 residues. Germline lookup yields CDR1 MNHNY and CDR2 SVGAGI (reference sequence). CDR3 DNA sequence: TGTGCCAGCAGTTACAGTCCGCGCACGGATACGCAGTATTTT. Translating gives CASSYSPRTDTQYF.

V gene TRBV20-1 combines with J gene TRBJ2-1; D may be TRBD2 (5 bases). Trimming removed 3 bases at V and 4 bases at J, with 19 bases between. The CDR3 runs to 16 residues. CDR1 is DFQATT, CDR2 SNEGSKA, per germline (reference sequence). The DNA for the CDR3 is TGCAGTGCTAGTGACCCTCCCCGAGCGGCTTACAATGAGCAGTTCTTC. Residues: CSASDPPRAAYNEQFF.

This clone was seen a single time. The rearrangement uses TRBV5-1 and TRBJ2-5; D might be TRBD2 (5 bases). The CDR3 spans 17 residues. Deletions cut 0 bases from V and 1 base from J, with 16 bases between. Germline assignment: CDR1 SGHRS and CDR2 YFSETQ. For the CDR3, the DNA is TGCGCCAGCAGCTTGGGGTTGAGGGCGCCGGGCCAAGAGACCCAGTACTTC. Encoded protein: CASSLGLRAPGQETQYF.

This chain's CDR3 is CASSPRTGSWTEAFF. CDR3 sequence (DNA): TGTGCCAGCAGCCCCCGGACCGGGAGTTGGACTGAAGCTTTCTTT. V gene TRBV5-4 combines with J gene TRBJ1-1; D remains unclear. The CDR3 spans 15 residues. Germline lookup yields CDR1 SGHNT and CDR2 YYREEE (reference sequence). V was shortened by 4 bases and J by 5 bases, with 18 bases between the two germline ends.

J is TRBJ2-1 and V is TRBV19, with a tentative D call TRBD1 (6 bases). From germline, CDR1 is LNHDA and CDR2 SQIVND (reference sequence). V lost 6 bases and J lost 4, with 10 bases in between. CDR3 length equals 13 residues. DNA for the CDR3: TGTGCCAGTAGGAGACAGGATTACAATGAGCAGTTCTTC. Translated, it gives CASRRQDYNEQFF.

The gene calls are TRBV6-5 and TRBJ2-1, with TRBD1 matching over 8 bases. Unmatched junction bases numbered 2, after V lost 7 bases and J lost 0 bases. The CDR3 contains 14 residues. The germline V gene has CDR1 MNHEY and CDR2 SVGAGI. The CDR3 DNA reads as TGTGCCAGCAAGACAGGGGACTCCTACAATGAGCAGTTCTTC. It is translated as CASKTGDSYNEQFF.

The rearrangement links TRBV18 to TRBJ1-1, with D unresolved. CDR1 is KGHSH and CDR2 is LQKENI in the germline V gene. The CDR3 totals 14 residues. Trimming left V 5 bases short and J 1 base short, with 11 bases between. CDR3 DNA: TGTGCCAGCTCAGGATTAAGGGAGAACACTGAAGCTTTCTTT. Translated, it gives CASSGLRENTEAFF.

The chain combines TRBV5-1 with TRBJ1-2, with 12 bases lining up with TRBD1. The V gene end was trimmed by 5 bases and the J gene end by 0 bases; junction bases not matched to a gene: 5. The V gene's germline CDR1 is SGHRS and CDR2 YFSETQ. CDR3 size: 16 residues. The CDR3 region is CASRPGTGGSNYGYTF. The CDR3 DNA follows: TGCGCCAGCAGACCCGGGACAGGGGGCTCTAACTATGGCTACACCTTC.

This chain connects TRBV10-2 to TRBJ1-2; D remains unclear. Germline V lookup: CDR1 WSHSY, CDR2 SAAADI. CDR3 size: 15 residues. Trimming pared 3 bases from V and 2 bases from J, leaving 13 bases between. CDR3 protein: CASSESRQANYGYTF. CDR3 nucleotide sequence: TGCGCCAGCAGTGAATCCCGGCAGGCGAACTATGGCTACACCTTC.

The chain employs TRBV29-1 and TRBJ1-2; D might be TRBD1 (5 bases). Germline V lookup: CDR1 SQVTM, CDR2 ANQGSEA. CDR3 length: 14 residues. V was trimmed by 7 bases and J by 4 bases, leaving 19 bases between them. CDR3 in amino acids: CSASVSSGIYGYTF. The CDR3 DNA reads TGCAGCGCCTCGGTAAGCTCAGGGATCTATGGCTACACCTTC.

For this clone: Other nucleotide sequences in the sample specify the same CDR3. CDR3 amino acids: CASSLWEKETQYF. Here the CDR3 DNA reads TGTGCCAGCAGCTTGTGGGAGAAAGAGACCCAGTACTTC. V usage is TRBV7-2 and J usage is TRBJ2-5, with TRBD2 as a possible D gene (5 bases). Germline loops: CDR1 SGHTA, CDR2 FQGNSA. This CDR3 spans 13 amino acids. The V and J ends lost 3 bases and 3 bases respectively, with 8 bases between them.

The chain combines TRBV6-6 with TRBJ1-5, with a tentative D call TRBD1 (5 bases). Germline loops: CDR1 MNHNY, CDR2 SVGAGI (reference sequence). The CDR3 spans 12 residues. Trimming cost V 6 bases and J 6 bases, with 9 bases left between them. This chain's CDR3 is CASSSGAQPQHF. CDR3 nucleotides: TGTGCCAGCAGCTCCGGGGCTCAGCCCCAGCATTTT.

This rearrangement joins TRBV29-1 to TRBJ1-1, with 7 bases matching TRBD1. Germline CDR1 and CDR2: SQVTM and ANQGSEA. Unmatched junction bases numbered 8, after V lost 3 bases and J lost 1 base. The CDR3 is made up of 15 amino acids. The CDR3 spells CSVDSGGGKNTEAFF. The DNA for the CDR3 is TGCAGCGTTGATTCAGGGGGGGGAAAGAACACTGAAGCTTTCTTT. Combining the CDR3 with reference TRBV29-1 and TRBJ1-1 gives the whole variable domain SAVISQKPSRDICQRGTSLTIQCQVDSQVTMMFWYRQQPGQSLTLIATANQGSEATYESGFVIDKFPISRPNLTFSTLTVSNMSPEDSSIYLCSVDSGGGKNTEAFFGQGTRLTVV.

This chain uses TRBV27 with TRBJ2-7; 7 bases agree with TRBD1. In germline, CDR1 is MNHEY, CDR2 SMNVEV (reference sequence). The ends lost 7 bases at V and 3 bases at J; junction bases unmatched: 6. The CDR3 loop spans 13 amino acids. CDR3 sequence reads: CASNRQGDYEQYF. The CDR3 DNA follows: TGTGCCAGCAACCGACAGGGAGACTACGAGCAGTACTTC.

CDR3 amino acids: CASSLSGRGGRDTQYF. CDR3 coding DNA: TGTGCCAGCAGCTTATCCGGGCGGGGGGGCAGAGATACGCAGTATTTT. The genes are TRBV7-6 and TRBJ2-3; 9 bases agree with TRBD2. V gave up 2 bases and J gave up 5 bases; unmatched junction bases: 8. The CDR3 is 16 residues long. The germline V gene has CDR1 SGHVS and CDR2 FNYEAQ. Full variable domain (outside the CDR3, taken from reference TRBV7-6 and TRBJ2-3): GAGVSQSPRYKVTKRGQDVALRCDPISGHVSLYWYRQALGQGPEFLTYFNYEAQQDKSGLPNDRFSAERPEGSISTLTIQRTEQRDSAMYRCASSLSGRGGRDTQYFGPGTRLTVL.